The 20 T cell receptor beta chains below were found in one sample sequenced in a study of T cell repertoires in cytomegalovirus infection. One entry per CDR3 protein results from TCRdb running MiXCR on the reads. This sample yields 150,000 to 200,000 distinct CDR3 sequences, of which approximately 15% are seen a single time; 20% to 30% belongs to the top ten. The sequencing sample was made of PBMCs. The receptors originated from a human donor in good health (CMV status not recorded). Some clones in this sample may be carry-over from other donors' samples.

This clonotype has ten or more counts. This sequence joins TRBV20-1 and TRBJ2-1; tentative D call: TRBD2 (6 bases). Germline V lookup: CDR1 DFQATT, CDR2 SNEGSKA (reference sequence). Trimming took 0 bases from V and 4 from J, leaving 13 bases between them. The CDR3 covers 15 residues. CDR3 region: CSARDGAGPYNEQFF. CDR3 nucleotides: TGCAGTGCTAGAGATGGGGCGGGACCATACAATGAGCAGTTCTTC.

This clonotype was observed a handful of times. The chain employs TRBV28 and TRBJ2-7; TRBD1 matches 9 bases. The germline V gene has CDR1 MDHEN and CDR2 SYDVKM. Trimming at V came to 6 bases and at J to 5 bases, leaving 14 bases not matched to a gene. CDR3 length: 16 amino acids. The CDR3 is CASRLLTGTGNDEQYF. CDR3 coding DNA: TGTGCCAGCAGACTCCTAACCGGGACAGGGAATGACGAGCAGTACTTC.

Concerning this clonotype itself: This could be a read error, since a much larger clone is one nucleotide away. Lacking the conserved final phenylalanine or tryptophan, this CDR3 likely reflects a read error. This chain links TRBV7-9 with TRBJ2-7; no definite D call. V was trimmed by 0 bases and J by 3 bases, leaving 6 bases between them. Germline assignment: CDR1 SEHNR and CDR2 FQNEAQ (reference sequence). The CDR3 sequence is 13 residues long. The CDR3 DNA reads as TGTGCCAGCAGCTTAGCGGGGAACTACGAGCAGTACTCC. It yields the protein CASSLAGNYEQYS.

Many counts were recorded for this clonotype. This sequence joins TRBV7-9 and TRBJ1-1; D remains unclear. V lost 3 bases to trimming and J lost 2 bases, with 10 bases between them. The CDR3 is 14 amino acids. CDR1 and CDR2 (germline): SEHNR, FQNEAQ (reference sequence). In DNA form, the CDR3 reads TGTGCCAGCAGCTTCATGGACGGAAACACTGAAGCTTTCTTT. It yields the protein CASSFMDGNTEAFF.

This chain links TRBV6-2 or TRBV6-3 with TRBJ1-1, with TRBD1 matching 7 bases. The CDR3 contains 13 residues. J lost 3 bases, V lost 5 bases, and 3 bases had no gene match. From germline, CDR1 is MNHEY and CDR2 SVGEGT. CDR3 coding DNA: TGTGCCAGCAGTCAGACAGGGTACACTGAAGCTTTCTTT. Amino acid sequence: CASSQTGYTEAFF.

This clonotype was counted many times. J is TRBJ2-1 and V is TRBV6-1, with 9 nucleotides matching TRBD2. V was pared by 1 base and J by 8 bases, with 3 bases of the junction left unmatched. This CDR3 spans 14 amino acids. Germline assignment: CDR1 MNHNS and CDR2 SASEGT. CDR3 sequence: CASSEGLAGYEQFF. CDR3 DNA: TGTGCCAGCAGTGAAGGGCTAGCGGGGTATGAGCAGTTCTTC.

This rearrangement joins TRBV5-1 to TRBJ1-5; D gene unclear. V was trimmed by 6 bases and J by 3 bases, leaving 13 bases between them. Germline CDR1 is SGHRS and CDR2 is YFSETQ. The CDR3 loop spans 14 amino acids. The CDR3 DNA reads TGCGCCAGCATAGGAGCGGGGAACAATCAGCCCCAGCATTTT. It codes for CASIGAGNNQPQHF.

At least ten counts were recorded for this clonotype. CDR3 DNA sequence: TGTGCCAGTAGTATCCCGGACAACCTTTACAATGAGCAGTTCTTC. It translates to CASSIPDNLYNEQFF. This rearrangement joins TRBV19 to TRBJ2-1, with a weak D call TRBD1 (5 bases). CDR1 is LNHDA, CDR2 SQIVND, per germline (reference sequence). CDR3 size: 15 residues. Between the trimmed V and J ends, which lost 3 bases and 4 bases, there was a span of 13 bases.

This chain uses TRBV29-1 with TRBJ1-1; 8 positions agree with TRBD1. V lost 6 bases to trimming and J lost 5 bases; unmatched junction nucleotides: 8. The length of the CDR3 is 13 residues. CDR1 SQVTM and CDR2 ANQGSEA come from the germline V gene. CDR3 DNA: TGCAGCGTAGTAGCACAGGGGGAAACTGAAGCTTTCTTT. Amino acids: CSVVAQGETEAFF. Full variable domain (remainder filled in from reference TRBV29-1 and TRBJ1-1): SAVISQKPSRDICQRGTSLTIQCQVDSQVTMMFWYRQQPGQSLTLIATANQGSEATYESGFVIDKFPISRPNLTFSTLTVSNMSPEDSSIYLCSVVAQGETEAFFGQGTRLTVV.

V is TRBV9 and J is TRBJ2-7, with D perhaps matching TRBD1 (6 bases). V lost 3 bases, J lost 0 bases, and 10 bases lay in between. The CDR3 has 14 residues. The germline gives CDR1 SGDLS, CDR2 YYNGEE. The CDR3, as DNA: TGTGCCAGCAGCGACCGACAGGACTCCTACGAGCAGTACTTC. It encodes CASSDRQDSYEQYF.

This clonotype was found many times. The gene calls are TRBV2 and TRBJ2-3; perhaps TRBD2 as D (5 bases). CDR1 is SNHLY, CDR2 FYNNEI, per germline. Trimming left V 1 base short and J 6 bases short, with 17 bases between. The CDR3 runs to 16 residues. CDR3 sequence: CASSEGRLGGADTQYF. CDR3 coding DNA: TGTGCCAGCAGTGAAGGGAGGCTAGGAGGCGCGGATACGCAGTATTTT.

This clonotype was observed many times. The V gene is TRBV15, the J gene TRBJ2-1; no clear D gene. The germline V gene has CDR1 LNHNV and CDR2 YYDKDF (reference sequence). V lost 11 bases, J lost 0 bases, and 11 bases lay in between. CDR3 length: 13 residues. The CDR3 bases are TGTGCCTCCTCTATTAGCTCCTACAATGAGCAGTTCTTC. Its translation: CASSISSYNEQFF.

The J gene is TRBJ2-2, the V gene TRBV6-8, with D possibly being TRBD1 or TRBD2 (6 bases each). The germline CDR1 and CDR2 sequences are MNHGY and SAAAGT. Trimming shortened V by 5 bases and J by 3 bases, and 10 bases separated the two germline ends. The CDR3 runs to 14 residues. This CDR3 reads CASSVRGDTGELFF. The CDR3 nucleotides read TGTGCCAGCAGTGTTAGGGGGGACACCGGGGAGCTGTTTTTT.

The table lists this clonotype with many counts. The chain links TRBV11-2 to TRBJ2-7; D remains ambiguous. The germline V gene encodes CDR1 SGHAT and CDR2 FQNNGV. This CDR3 region has 13 residues. V shed 2 bases and J shed 3 bases, with 8 bases lying between them. CDR3 DNA sequence: TGTGCCAGCAGCTTAAGGGAAGACTACGAGCAGTACTTC. It codes for CASSLREDYEQYF.

This clonotype showed up many times. The chain employs TRBV20-1 and TRBJ2-5; 10 bases map to TRBD2. The CDR3 covers 15 residues. V gave up 0 bases and J gave up 5 bases; unmatched junction bases: 6. Per germline, CDR1 DFQATT and CDR2 SNEGSKA (reference sequence). CDR3 region: CSARDRIAGGETQYF. CDR3 coding DNA: TGCAGTGCTAGAGATCGGATAGCGGGAGGCGAGACCCAGTACTTC.

This clonotype was found a few times. Because the CDR3 is missing its conserved closing phenylalanine or tryptophan, this is likely a read error. The DNA is omitted, as the CDR3 cannot be located on it reliably, and the CDR3 follows TCRdb's listing. V is TRBV2 and J is TRBJ2-1; TRBD2 reflects the table's D call only, with no check against the DNA. In germline, CDR1 is SNHLY, CDR2 FYNNEI. Termini included, the CDR3 measures 11 amino acids. The CDR3 here is CASRRLAVLIC.

This clonotype was recorded at least ten times. V usage is TRBV7-9 and J usage is TRBJ2-5; D is uncertain. The CDR3 is 12 residues long. Looked up from germline, CDR1 is SEHNR and CDR2 is FQNEAQ (reference sequence). The V end was cut by 5 bases, the J end by 4 bases, with 8 bases between. CDR3 nucleotides: TGTGCCAGCAGCCCCCCCAGAGAGACCCAGTACTTC. It codes for CASSPPRETQYF.

This clonotype was found a few times. CDR3 DNA sequence: TGTGCCAGCAGCGGACAGGGGGTAATTCCCGGGGAGCTGTTTTTT. Translation: CASSGQGVIPGELFF. J is TRBJ2-2 and V is TRBV6-1; 10 bases align to TRBD1. Germline trimming cut 6 bases from V and 6 bases from J; bases unmatched to any gene: 7. The CDR3 spans 15 residues. The germline V gene has CDR1 MNHNS and CDR2 SASEGT.

This clonotype was observed at least ten times. J is TRBJ2-7 and V is TRBV19, with D hard to call. Germline V gene data show CDR1 as LNHDA and CDR2 as SQIVND (reference sequence). Trimming removed 5 bases at V and 2 bases at J, with 10 bases between. The CDR3 is 13 residues long. CDR3: CASSEIDAYEQYF. CDR3 DNA sequence: TGTGCCAGTAGTGAGATAGACGCCTACGAGCAGTACTTC.

This clonotype was seen at least ten times. The chain uses TRBV12-3 or TRBV12-4 and TRBJ1-6; D unclear. The CDR3 is 17 amino acids. Deletions cut 4 bases from V and 7 bases from J, with 20 bases between. The CDR3 is CASSSRSGEVFNSPLHF. The CDR3 nucleotides read TGTGCCAGCAGTTCCCGTTCGGGTGAAGTGTTCAATTCACCCCTCCACTTT.